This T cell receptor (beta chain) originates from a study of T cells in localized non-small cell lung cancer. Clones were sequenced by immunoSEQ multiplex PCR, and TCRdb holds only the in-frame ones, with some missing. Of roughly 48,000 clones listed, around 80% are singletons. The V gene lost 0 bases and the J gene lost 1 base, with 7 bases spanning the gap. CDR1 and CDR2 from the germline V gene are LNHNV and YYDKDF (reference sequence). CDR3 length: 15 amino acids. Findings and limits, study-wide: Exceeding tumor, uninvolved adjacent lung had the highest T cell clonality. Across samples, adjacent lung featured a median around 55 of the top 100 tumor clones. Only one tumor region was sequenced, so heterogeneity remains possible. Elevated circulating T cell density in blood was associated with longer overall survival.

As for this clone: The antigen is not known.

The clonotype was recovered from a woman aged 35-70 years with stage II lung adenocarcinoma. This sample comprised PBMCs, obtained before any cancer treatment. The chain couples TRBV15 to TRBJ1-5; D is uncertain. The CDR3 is CATSRDIQSNQPQHF. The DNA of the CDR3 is TGTGCCACCAGCAGAGATATACAGAGCAATCAGCCCCAGCATTTT.